One sample yielded the 22 T cell receptor beta chains listed below, sequenced in a study of blood T cell repertoires in COVID-19. The protocol was immunoSEQ multiplex PCR, while the TCRdb copy is restricted to in-frame clones and leaves out a portion. This sample yields roughly 230,000 clones, of which roughly 85% are seen a single time; 4% to 6% belongs to the top ten. The sequencing sample was made of peripheral blood. Source of these receptors: a man aged 50 or older with COVID-19, enrolled during active disease.

V is TRBV9 and J is TRBJ2-2; D not certain. Trimming stripped 0 bases from V and 7 bases from J, with 4 bases between. Germline-derived CDR1 and CDR2 are SGDLS and YYNGEE. CDR3 length: 12 amino acids. The CDR3 is CASSVAFGELFF. The DNA for the CDR3 is TGTGCCAGCAGCGTAGCATTCGGGGAGCTGTTTTTT.

The V and J genes are TRBV5-1 and TRBJ2-3; 11 nucleotides line up with TRBD1. The J segment lost 4 bases and the V segment lost 4 bases, leaving 5 bases of the junction unmatched. The germline V gene has CDR1 SGHRS and CDR2 YFSETQ. The CDR3 consists of 15 residues. This chain's CDR3 is CASSRTGGTADTQYF. CDR3 in DNA: TGCGCCAGCAGCCGGACAGGGGGCACCGCAGATACGCAGTATTTT.

The rearrangement uses TRBV25-1 and TRBJ2-6; D unresolved. V shed 4 bases and J shed 0 bases, with 4 bases lying between them. CDR3 size: 14 residues. The germline gives CDR1 MGHDK, CDR2 SYGVNS. CDR3 in DNA: TGTGCCAGCAGTGCGTACTCTGGGGCCAACGTCCTGACTTTC. Translated: CASSAYSGANVLTF.

The rearrangement links TRBV15 to TRBJ1-5; 9 bases match TRBD1. Germline CDR1 LNHNV, CDR2 YYDKDF (reference sequence). The CDR3 sequence is 17 residues long. With 5 bases clipped from V and 3 bases from J, the junction kept 11 bases outside the gene matches. The DNA for the CDR3 is TGTGCCACCAGCGCTACACAGGGGGCGAAGATCAATCAGCCCCAGCATTTT. Its translation is CATSATQGAKINQPQHF.

The CDR3 region has the DNA TGTGCCAGCAGCCAAGTACCGGCTAGCGGGGGGCCCTCCTACGAGCAGTACTTC. Its protein product is CASSQVPASGGPSYEQYF. V and J are TRBV3-1 (or the pseudogene TRBV3-2) and TRBJ2-7, with 11 bases identical to TRBD2. CDR3 length: 18 residues. The ends lost 1 base at V and 0 bases at J; junction bases unmatched: 8. Germline CDR1 and CDR2: LGHDT and YNNKEL (reference sequence).

This clone was seen a single time. The J gene is TRBJ1-5, the V gene TRBV2; 8 bases line up with TRBD1. The V gene's germline CDR1 is SNHLY and CDR2 FYNNEI. V lost 2 bases to trimming and J lost 0 bases; unmatched junction nucleotides: 6. The CDR3 contains 17 residues. This chain's CDR3 is CASSEPRQGISNQPQHF. CDR3 bases: TGTGCCAGCAGTGAACCGAGACAGGGGATTAGCAATCAGCCCCAGCATTTT.

This chain uses TRBV5-1 with TRBJ2-3; tentative D call: TRBD2 (7 bases). Trimming removed 6 bases from V and 2 bases from J, with 19 bases in between. The CDR3 has 16 amino acids. Per the germline V gene, CDR1 is SGHRS and CDR2 is YFSETQ. The CDR3 loop is CASTSRGAEYTDTQYF. DNA of the CDR3: TGCGCCAGCACCTCCCGGGGGGCAGAATACACAGATACGCAGTATTTT. Together with reference TRBV5-1 and TRBJ2-3, the CDR3 gives the full variable domain: KAGVTQTPRYLIKTRGQQVTLSCSPISGHRSVSWYQQTPGQGLQFLFEYFSETQRNKGNFPGRFSGRQFSNSRSEMNVSTLELGDSALYLCASTSRGAEYTDTQYFGPGTRLTVL.

The rearrangement links TRBV19 to TRBJ1-5, with D maybe TRBD1 (5 bases). Trimming took off 7 bases at V and 2 bases at J, with 15 bases between the two ends. This CDR3 spans 15 amino acids. Germline CDR1 LNHDA, CDR2 SQIVND (reference sequence). In DNA form, the CDR3 reads TGTGCCAGTACCCTCGGTCAGGGCCGCAATCAGCCCCAGCATTTT. This gives the protein CASTLGQGRNQPQHF.

This clone was counted a single time. CDR3 sequence reads: CASSQGGMGTLNTEAFF. The CDR3 DNA is TGTGCCAGCAGCCAAGGGGGCATGGGGACATTGAACACTGAAGCTTTCTTT. The V and J genes are TRBV3-1 (or the pseudogene TRBV3-2) and TRBJ1-1; D perhaps matches TRBD1 (6 bases). Looked up from germline, CDR1 is LGHDT and CDR2 is YNNKEL (reference sequence). The CDR3 consists of 17 residues. Trimming cost V 1 base and J 0 bases, with 15 bases left between them.

The rearrangement joins TRBV2 to TRBJ2-7; 12 nucleotides line up with TRBD2. V gave up 3 bases and J gave up 3 bases; unmatched junction bases: 0. CDR1 and CDR2 (germline): SNHLY, FYNNEI. CDR3 length: 14 residues. The CDR3 protein is CASSETSGGYEQYF. The CDR3 coding sequence is TGTGCCAGCAGTGAGACTAGCGGGGGCTACGAGCAGTACTTC.

V and J are TRBV29-1 and TRBJ2-7; D might be TRBD1 (6 bases). Trimming removed 6 bases from V and 6 bases from J, with 12 bases in between. The CDR3 is 11 residues long. From germline, CDR1 is SQVTM and CDR2 ANQGSEA. CDR3 coding DNA: TGCAGCGTCTATATAGGGGGCGAGCAGTACTTC. Protein: CSVYIGGEQYF.

The rearrangement links TRBV14 to TRBJ2-3; D is ambiguous. Looked up from germline, CDR1 is SGHDN and CDR2 is FVKESK. The CDR3 has 13 residues. V shed 0 bases and J shed 8 bases, with 9 bases lying between them. The DNA of the CDR3 is TGTGCCAGCAGCCAAGATGGCTGGGCTACGCAGTATTTT. Residues: CASSQDGWATQYF.

The V call is TRBV5-5, the J call TRBJ1-4; maybe TRBD1 (5 bases). The germline V gene encodes CDR1 SGHKS and CDR2 YYEKEE (reference sequence). The CDR3 consists of 13 residues. Trimming left V 5 bases short and J 3 bases short, with 8 bases between. In DNA form, the CDR3 reads TGTGCCAGCAGGGAGGGGTCTAATGAAAAACTGTTTTTT. This sequence encodes CASREGSNEKLFF. The full variable domain, in which reference TRBV5-5 and TRBJ1-4 provide the parts outside the CDR3, is DAGVTQSPTHLIKTRGQQVTLRCSPISGHKSVSWYQQVLGQGPQFIFQYYEKEERGRGNFPDRFSARQFPNYSSELNVNALLLGDSALYLCASREGSNEKLFFGSGTQLSVL.

The V and J genes are TRBV5-4 and TRBJ1-1, with D unclear. The germline V gene encodes CDR1 SGHNT and CDR2 YYREEE (reference sequence). The V end lost 1 base, the J end lost 2 bases, and 3 bases lay between the germline ends. This CDR3 is 12 amino acids long. The CDR3 here is CASSLRNTEAFF. CDR3 bases: TGTGCCAGCAGCTTGCGTAACACTGAAGCTTTCTTT.

This chain's CDR3 is CASSVAAGAYEQYF. In nucleotides, the CDR3 is TGTGCCAGCAGCGTAGCGGCAGGGGCCTACGAGCAGTACTTC. V usage is TRBV9 and J usage is TRBJ2-7; possibly TRBD1 for D (6 bases). This CDR3 is 14 amino acids long. The germline V and J ends were trimmed by 0 bases and 2 bases, with 9 bases remaining between them. Germline lookup yields CDR1 SGDLS and CDR2 YYNGEE.

This rearrangement joins TRBV4-1 to TRBJ1-1; TRBD1 agrees at 7 bases. The CDR3 is 15 amino acids. CDR1 and CDR2 (germline): MGHRA, YSYEKL. V gave up 0 bases and J gave up 4 bases; unmatched junction bases: 5. CDR3 in amino acids: CASSQDEDRSTEAFF. As DNA, the CDR3 is TGCGCCAGCAGCCAAGATGAGGACAGGAGCACTGAAGCTTTCTTT.

The chain carries TRBV9 and TRBJ2-7; TRBD1 agrees at 9 bases. The CDR3 runs 15 residues. V lost 4 bases, J lost 5 bases, and 10 bases stayed unmatched. The germline V gene encodes CDR1 SGDLS and CDR2 YYNGEE. The CDR3 is CASSRTGVRYDEQYF. As DNA, the CDR3 is TGTGCCAGCAGCAGGACAGGGGTACGTTACGACGAGCAGTACTTC.

The J gene is TRBJ1-6, the V gene TRBV11-2; D is possibly TRBD1 (5 bases). CDR3 size: 15 residues. From germline, CDR1 is SGHAT and CDR2 FQNNGV. Between the trimmed V and J ends, which lost 5 bases and 9 bases, there was a span of 17 bases. CDR3 sequence reads: CASSEGLPRSSPLHF. The CDR3 coding sequence is TGTGCCAGCAGCGAGGGACTTCCCAGGAGTTCACCCCTCCACTTT.

The chain employs TRBV3-1 (or the pseudogene TRBV3-2) and TRBJ1-2; TRBD1 agrees at 11 bases. J gave up 3 bases and V 1 base, and 1 base lay outside the gene matches. The CDR3 loop spans 15 amino acids. Germline V gene data show CDR1 as LGHDT and CDR2 as YNNKEL (reference sequence). The CDR3 nucleotides read TGTGCCAGCAGCCAAGGGGGACAGGGGGACTATGGCTACACCTTC. Residues: CASSQGGQGDYGYTF.

This clone has just a few counts. The chain has TRBV7-3 and TRBJ1-1, with 9 bases identical to TRBD1. This CDR3 is built from 15 residues. V shed 5 bases, J shed 4 bases, and the junction held 8 bases outside the gene matches. CDR1 and CDR2 from the germline V gene are SGHTA and FQGTGA. The CDR3 sequence: CASSGGTGTGTEAFF. CDR3 bases: TGTGCCAGCAGCGGGGGGACAGGGACGGGCACTGAAGCTTTCTTT.

This clone was detected only once. DNA of the CDR3: TGTGCCAGCAGCCCCCGGGGGACTCCGTTGGGAAACACCATATATTTT. This codes for CASSPRGTPLGNTIYF. This chain uses TRBV7-9 with TRBJ1-3; maybe TRBD1 (5 bases). Germline V gene sequence: CDR1 SEHNR, CDR2 FQNEAQ (reference sequence). The CDR3 length is 16 residues. Trimming shortened V by 5 bases and J by 4 bases, and 18 bases separated the two germline ends.

V gene TRBV7-9 combines with J gene TRBJ1-3, with TRBD1 matching 7 bases. V lost 2 bases to trimming and J lost 4 bases; unmatched junction nucleotides: 5. The CDR3 consists of 15 residues. Germline loops: CDR1 SEHNR, CDR2 FQNEAQ (reference sequence). This CDR3 is CASSLPTGEGNTIYF. CDR3 bases: TGTGCCAGCAGCTTACCTACAGGGGAAGGAAACACCATATATTTT.